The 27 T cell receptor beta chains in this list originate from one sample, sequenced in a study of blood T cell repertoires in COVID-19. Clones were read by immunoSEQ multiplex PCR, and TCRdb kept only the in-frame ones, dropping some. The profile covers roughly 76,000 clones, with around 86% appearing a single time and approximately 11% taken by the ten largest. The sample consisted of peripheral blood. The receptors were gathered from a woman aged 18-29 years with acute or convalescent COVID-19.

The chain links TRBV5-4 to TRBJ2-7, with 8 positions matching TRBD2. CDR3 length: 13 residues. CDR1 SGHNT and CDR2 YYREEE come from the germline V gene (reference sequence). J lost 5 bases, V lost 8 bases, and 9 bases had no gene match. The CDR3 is CASRAGTSDEQYF. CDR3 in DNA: TGTGCCAGTCGAGCCGGGACTAGTGACGAGCAGTACTTC.

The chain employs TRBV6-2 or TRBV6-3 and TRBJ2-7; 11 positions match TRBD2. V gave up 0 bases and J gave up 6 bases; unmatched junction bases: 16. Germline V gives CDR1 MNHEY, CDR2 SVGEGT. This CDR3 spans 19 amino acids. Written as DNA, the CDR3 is TGTGCCAGCAGTTACTCTGTCTCCATCCCTACTAGCGGGAGTGGCGAGCAGTACTTC. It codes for CASSYSVSIPTSGSGEQYF.

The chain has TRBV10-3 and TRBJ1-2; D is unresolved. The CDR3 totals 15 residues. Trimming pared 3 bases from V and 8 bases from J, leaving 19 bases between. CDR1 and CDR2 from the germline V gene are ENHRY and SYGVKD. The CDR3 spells CAISEFPYREQGYTF. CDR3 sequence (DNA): TGTGCCATCAGTGAATTCCCCTACCGTGAACAGGGCTACACCTTC.

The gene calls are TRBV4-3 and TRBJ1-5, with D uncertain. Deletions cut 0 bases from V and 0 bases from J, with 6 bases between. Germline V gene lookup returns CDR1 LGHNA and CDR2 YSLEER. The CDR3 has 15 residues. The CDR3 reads CASSQDLYSNQPQHF. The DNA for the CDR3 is TGCGCCAGCAGCCAAGATTTGTATAGCAATCAGCCCCAGCATTTT.

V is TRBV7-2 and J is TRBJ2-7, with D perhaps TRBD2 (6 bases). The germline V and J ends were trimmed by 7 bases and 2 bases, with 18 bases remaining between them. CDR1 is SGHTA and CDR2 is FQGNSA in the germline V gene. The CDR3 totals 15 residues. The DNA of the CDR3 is TGTGCCAGCACCCTAGGCCCAGCGGGCGCCTACGAGCAGTACTTC. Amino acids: CASTLGPAGAYEQYF.

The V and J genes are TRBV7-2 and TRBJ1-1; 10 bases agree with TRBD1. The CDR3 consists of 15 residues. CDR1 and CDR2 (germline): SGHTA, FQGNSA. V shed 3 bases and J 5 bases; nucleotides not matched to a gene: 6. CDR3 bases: TGTGCCAGCAGCTTGACAGGGGGCCCAGGGACTGAAGCTTTCTTT. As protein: CASSLTGGPGTEAFF. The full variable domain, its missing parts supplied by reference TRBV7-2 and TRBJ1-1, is GAGVSQSPSNKVTEKGKDVELRCDPISGHTALYWYRQSLGQGLEFLIYFQGNSAPDKSGLPSDRFSAERTGGSVSTLTIQRTQQEDSAVYLCASSLTGGPGTEAFFGQGTRLTVV.

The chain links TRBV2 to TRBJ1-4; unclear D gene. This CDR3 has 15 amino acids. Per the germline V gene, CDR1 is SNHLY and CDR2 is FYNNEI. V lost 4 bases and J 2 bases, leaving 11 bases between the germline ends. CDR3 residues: CASSVNGKTNEKLFF. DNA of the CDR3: TGTGCCAGCAGTGTGAACGGGAAGACTAATGAAAAACTGTTTTTT.

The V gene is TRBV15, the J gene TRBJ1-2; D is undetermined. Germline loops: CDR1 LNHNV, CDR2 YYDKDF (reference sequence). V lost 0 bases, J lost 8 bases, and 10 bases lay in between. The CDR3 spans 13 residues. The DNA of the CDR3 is TGTGCCACCAGCAGAGATAAACAGTCAGGCTACACCTTC. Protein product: CATSRDKQSGYTF.

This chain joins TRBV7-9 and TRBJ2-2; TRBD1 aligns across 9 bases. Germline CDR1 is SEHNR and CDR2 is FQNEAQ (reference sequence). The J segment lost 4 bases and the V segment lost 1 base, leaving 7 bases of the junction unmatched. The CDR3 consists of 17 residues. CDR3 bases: TGTGCCAGCAGCTTAGACGCCCGGACAGGGGTCACCGGGGAGCTGTTTTTT. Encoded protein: CASSLDARTGVTGELFF.

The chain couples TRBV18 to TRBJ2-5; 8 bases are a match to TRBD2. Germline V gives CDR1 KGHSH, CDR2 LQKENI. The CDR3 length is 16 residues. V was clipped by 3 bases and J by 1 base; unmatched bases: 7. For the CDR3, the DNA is TGTGCCAGCTCACCCCTAGCGGGCAGACTCCAAGAGACCCAGTACTTC. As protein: CASSPLAGRLQETQYF.

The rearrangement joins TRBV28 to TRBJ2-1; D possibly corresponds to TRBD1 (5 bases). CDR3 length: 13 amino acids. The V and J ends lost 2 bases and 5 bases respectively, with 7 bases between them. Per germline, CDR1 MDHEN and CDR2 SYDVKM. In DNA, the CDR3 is TGTGCCAGCAGTTTAAACAGGAACAATGAGCAGTTCTTC. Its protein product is CASSLNRNNEQFF. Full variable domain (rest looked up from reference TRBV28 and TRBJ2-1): DVKVTQSSRYLVKRTGEKVFLECVQDMDHENMFWYRQDPGLGLRLIYFSYDVKMKEKGDIPEGYSVSREKKERFSLILESASTNQTSMYLCASSLNRNNEQFFGPGTRLTVL.

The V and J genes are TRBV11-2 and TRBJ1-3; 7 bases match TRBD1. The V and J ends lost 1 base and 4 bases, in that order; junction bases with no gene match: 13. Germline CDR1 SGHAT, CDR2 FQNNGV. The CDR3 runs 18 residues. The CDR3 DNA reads TGTGCCAGCAGCTTAGCCTGGGCAAGGACAGGTGGCGGAAACACCATATATTTT. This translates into CASSLAWARTGGGNTIYF.

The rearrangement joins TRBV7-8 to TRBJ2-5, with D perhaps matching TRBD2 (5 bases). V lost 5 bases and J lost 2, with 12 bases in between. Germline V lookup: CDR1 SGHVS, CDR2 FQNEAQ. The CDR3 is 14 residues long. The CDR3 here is CASSNSAAQETQYF. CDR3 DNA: TGTGCCAGCAGCAATTCAGCGGCTCAAGAGACCCAGTACTTC.

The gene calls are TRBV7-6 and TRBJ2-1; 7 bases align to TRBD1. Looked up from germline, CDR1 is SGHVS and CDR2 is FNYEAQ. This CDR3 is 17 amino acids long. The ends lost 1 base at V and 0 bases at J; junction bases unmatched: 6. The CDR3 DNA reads TGTGCCAGCAGCTTAGTTTATACAGGGGCCTCCTACAATGAGCAGTTCTTC. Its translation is CASSLVYTGASYNEQFF.

This CDR3 reads CASSSTSGGITGELFF. In DNA, the CDR3 is TGCGCCAGCAGCTCAACTAGCGGGGGGATTACCGGGGAGCTGTTTTTT. The rearrangement links TRBV5-1 to TRBJ2-2, with 12 bases that match TRBD2. Germline CDR1 reads SGHRS; CDR2 reads YFSETQ. J lost 5 bases, V lost 3 bases, and 5 bases had no gene match. The CDR3 is 16 amino acids.

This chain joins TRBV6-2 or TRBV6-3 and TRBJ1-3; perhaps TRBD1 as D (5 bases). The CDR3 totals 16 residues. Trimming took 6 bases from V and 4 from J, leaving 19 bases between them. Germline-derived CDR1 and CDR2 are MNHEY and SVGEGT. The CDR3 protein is CASSRGTPDSGNTIYF. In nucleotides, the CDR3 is TGTGCCAGCAGCCGCGGGACTCCTGATTCCGGAAACACCATATATTTT.

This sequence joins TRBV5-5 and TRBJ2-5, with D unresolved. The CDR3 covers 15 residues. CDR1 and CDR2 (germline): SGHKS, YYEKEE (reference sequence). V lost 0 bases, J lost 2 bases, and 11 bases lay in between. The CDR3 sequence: CASSLVGRAQETQYF. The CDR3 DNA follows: TGTGCCAGCAGCTTGGTTGGCAGAGCGCAAGAGACCCAGTACTTC. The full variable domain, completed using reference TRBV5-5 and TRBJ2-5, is DAGVTQSPTHLIKTRGQQVTLRCSPISGHKSVSWYQQVLGQGPQFIFQYYEKEERGRGNFPDRFSARQFPNYSSELNVNALLLGDSALYLCASSLVGRAQETQYFGPGTRLLVL.

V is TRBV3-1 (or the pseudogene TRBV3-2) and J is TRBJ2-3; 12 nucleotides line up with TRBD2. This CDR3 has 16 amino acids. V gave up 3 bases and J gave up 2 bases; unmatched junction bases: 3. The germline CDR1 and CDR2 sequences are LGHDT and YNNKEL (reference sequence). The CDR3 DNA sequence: TGTGCCAGCAGCCAGGGACTAGCGGGCAACACAGATACGCAGTATTTT. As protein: CASSQGLAGNTDTQYF.

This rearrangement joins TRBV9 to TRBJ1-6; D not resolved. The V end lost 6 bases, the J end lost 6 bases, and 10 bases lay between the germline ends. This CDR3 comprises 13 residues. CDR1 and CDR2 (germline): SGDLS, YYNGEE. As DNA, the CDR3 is TGTGCCAGCAACAGTCTGGGTAATTCACCCCTCCACTTT. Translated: CASNSLGNSPLHF.

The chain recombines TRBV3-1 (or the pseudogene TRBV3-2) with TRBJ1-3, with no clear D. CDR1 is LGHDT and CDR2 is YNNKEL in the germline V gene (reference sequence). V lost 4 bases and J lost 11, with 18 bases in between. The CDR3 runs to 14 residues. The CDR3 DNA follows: TGTGCCAGCAGCCTTAGTCAAGATCGGTCTGCCATATATTTT. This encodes CASSLSQDRSAIYF.

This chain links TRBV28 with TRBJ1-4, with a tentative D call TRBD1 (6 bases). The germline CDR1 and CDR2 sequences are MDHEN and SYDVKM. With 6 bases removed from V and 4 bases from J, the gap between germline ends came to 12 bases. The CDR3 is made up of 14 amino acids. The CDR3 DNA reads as TGTGCCAGCAGAGACAGGCCGAGTAATGAAAAACTGTTTTTT. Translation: CASRDRPSNEKLFF.

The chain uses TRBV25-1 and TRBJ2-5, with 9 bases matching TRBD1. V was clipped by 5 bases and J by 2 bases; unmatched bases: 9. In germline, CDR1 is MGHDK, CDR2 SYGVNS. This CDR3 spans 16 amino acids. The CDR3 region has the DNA TGTGCCAGCAGTCCTCTAGGCGGGACAGGGCAAGAGACCCAGTACTTC. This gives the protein CASSPLGGTGQETQYF.

The DNA of the CDR3 is TGTGCCAGTAGTGACACCGGGACAGCTAACTATGGCTACACCTTC. It yields the protein CASSDTGTANYGYTF. The genes are TRBV19 and TRBJ1-2; TRBD1 matches 7 bases. CDR3 size: 15 residues. CDR1 and CDR2 (germline): LNHDA, SQIVND (reference sequence). V trimming: 5 bases; J trimming: 0 bases; junction bases outside the gene matches: 6. Full variable domain (outside the CDR3, taken from reference TRBV19 and TRBJ1-2): DGGITQSPKYLFRKEGQNVTLSCEQNLNHDAMYWYRQDPGQGLRLIYYSQIVNDFQKGDIAEGYSVSREKKESFPLTVTSAQKNPTAFYLCASSDTGTANYGYTFGSGTRLTVV.

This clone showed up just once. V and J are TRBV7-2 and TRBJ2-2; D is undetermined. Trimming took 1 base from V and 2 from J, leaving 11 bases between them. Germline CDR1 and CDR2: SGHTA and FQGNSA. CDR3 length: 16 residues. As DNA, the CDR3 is TGTGCCAGCAGCTTAGTTGGGCTGACAAACACCGGGGAGCTGTTTTTT. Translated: CASSLVGLTNTGELFF.

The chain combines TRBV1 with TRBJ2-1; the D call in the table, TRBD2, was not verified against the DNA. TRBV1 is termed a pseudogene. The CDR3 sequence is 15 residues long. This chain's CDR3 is CTSSQPSGLYNEQFF. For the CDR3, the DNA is TGCACCAGCAGCCAGCCTAGCGGACTCTACAATGAGCAGTTCTTC.

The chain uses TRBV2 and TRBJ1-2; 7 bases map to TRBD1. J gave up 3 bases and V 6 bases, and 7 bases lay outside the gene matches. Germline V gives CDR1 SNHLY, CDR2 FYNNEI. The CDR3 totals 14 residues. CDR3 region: CASRETGLYYGYTF. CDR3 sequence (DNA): TGTGCCAGCAGGGAGACAGGGTTGTACTATGGCTACACCTTC.

The CDR3 nucleotides read TGTGCCAGCAGTTGGTCAGGGGGCGGAACTGAAGCTTTCTTT. This translates into CASSWSGGGTEAFF. The V and J genes are TRBV27 and TRBJ1-1; 8 bases map to TRBD1. J was trimmed by 5 bases and V by 4 bases; bases with no gene match: 6. The CDR3 runs 14 residues. Germline V gene sequence: CDR1 MNHEY, CDR2 SMNVEV (reference sequence).